Listed here are 14 T cell receptor beta chains from one sample, sequenced in a study of blood T cell repertoires in COVID-19. Assay: immunoSEQ multiplex PCR; the TCRdb copy retains only in-frame clones and omits some. The repertoire consists of around 130,000 clones, with roughly 80% occurring once and the leading ten covering about 1.5%. Sequenced sample: peripheral blood. The receptors stem from a man aged 55 to 69 with acute or convalescent COVID-19.

This rearrangement joins TRBV11-2 to TRBJ2-7; D not certain. Germline V lookup: CDR1 SGHAT, CDR2 FQNNGV. This CDR3 is 14 amino acids long. V gave up 4 bases and J gave up 0 bases, with 10 bases separating them. CDR3 region: CASSSQASSYEQYF. In DNA, the CDR3 is TGTGCCAGCAGCTCCCAGGCCAGCTCCTACGAGCAGTACTTC.

This chain connects TRBV6-4 to TRBJ1-5, with unresolved D. CDR1 is MRHNA, CDR2 SNTAGT, per germline. Trimming cost V 4 bases and J 4 bases, with 11 bases left between them. CDR3 size: 14 residues. The CDR3 DNA reads as TGTGCCAGCAGTGCACAGCAAGTAAATCAGCCCCAGCATTTT. Amino acid sequence: CASSAQQVNQPQHF.

The chain combines TRBV5-1 with TRBJ1-2; tentatively, D is TRBD1 (5 bases). The germline gives CDR1 SGHRS, CDR2 YFSETQ. V lost 5 bases, J lost 4 bases, and 15 bases lay in between. The CDR3 loop spans 14 amino acids. DNA for the CDR3: TGCGCCAGCAGGCACAGGTCGAACTCCTATGGCTACACCTTC. It is translated as CASRHRSNSYGYTF.

The J gene is TRBJ2-7, the V gene TRBV3-1 (or the pseudogene TRBV3-2); D is possibly TRBD1 (6 bases). Germline lookup yields CDR1 LGHDT and CDR2 YNNKEL (reference sequence). The CDR3 loop spans 17 amino acids. Trimming shortened V by 4 bases and J by 0 bases, and 19 bases separated the two germline ends. CDR3 DNA: TGTGCCAGCAGCCCAGGCACCGGGACACGGTTCTCCTACGAGCAGTACTTC. Translated: CASSPGTGTRFSYEQYF.

The CDR3: CAIGGLEVNEQFF. CDR3 bases: TGTGCCATCGGGGGCCTAGAAGTAAATGAGCAGTTCTTC. The chain has TRBV10-3 and TRBJ2-1; D is possibly TRBD1 (6 bases). The CDR3 is 13 residues long. The V gene lost 8 bases and the J gene lost 7 bases, with 15 bases spanning the gap. Germline assignment: CDR1 ENHRY and CDR2 SYGVKD.

V and J are TRBV4-1 and TRBJ1-4; the match to TRBD1 covers 8 bases. The CDR3 is 15 residues long. V gave up 3 bases and J gave up 7 bases; unmatched junction bases: 7. The germline gives CDR1 MGHRA, CDR2 YSYEKL. Here the CDR3 reads CASSQSGGRGEKLFF. Written as DNA, the CDR3 is TGCGCCAGCAGCCAGTCAGGGGGCCGCGGTGAAAAACTGTTTTTT.

This chain connects TRBV18 to TRBJ2-7; 9 positions agree with TRBD2. V trimming: 3 bases; J trimming: 3 bases; junction bases outside the gene matches: 3. Per germline, CDR1 KGHSH and CDR2 LQKENI. CDR3 size: 14 residues. Written as DNA, the CDR3 is TGTGCCAGCTCACCGGGACTAGCCGACTACGAGCAGTACTTC. Its protein product is CASSPGLADYEQYF.

The V call is TRBV2, the J call TRBJ2-1; 8 bases match TRBD2. The CDR3 length is 15 residues. CDR1 SNHLY and CDR2 FYNNEI come from the germline V gene. Trimming took 7 bases from V and 6 from J; bases not matched to a gene: 11. Here the CDR3 DNA reads TGTGCCAGCAAGAGGCTAGCGGGTGTCGGCAATGAGCAGTTCTTC. Translating it yields CASKRLAGVGNEQFF.

The chain employs TRBV5-1 and TRBJ1-1; D is possibly TRBD1 (5 bases). Germline loops: CDR1 SGHRS, CDR2 YFSETQ. This CDR3 is 15 amino acids long. V was pared by 0 bases and J by 7 bases, with 16 bases between. This chain's CDR3 is CASSLGLAPGVEAFF. For the CDR3, the DNA is TGCGCCAGCAGCTTGGGTCTCGCCCCGGGGGTTGAAGCTTTCTTT.

The gene calls are TRBV11-2 and TRBJ2-1, with D tentatively TRBD2 (6 bases). This CDR3 is 14 amino acids long. Trimming cost V 4 bases and J 7 bases, with 14 bases left between them. Germline V lookup: CDR1 SGHAT, CDR2 FQNNGV. CDR3 DNA: TGTGCCAGCAGCTCTATTCTAGCGTGGAATGAGCAGTTCTTC. Translated, it gives CASSSILAWNEQFF.

The genes are TRBV19 and TRBJ2-2, with 7 bases that match TRBD1. Looked up from germline, CDR1 is LNHDA and CDR2 is SQIVND (reference sequence). V lost 7 bases to trimming and J lost 0 bases; unmatched junction nucleotides: 11. This CDR3 is built from 17 residues. CDR3 protein: CASKEGTGTANTGELFF. In DNA form, the CDR3 reads TGTGCCAGTAAAGAGGGGACCGGGACAGCGAACACCGGGGAGCTGTTTTTT. The variable domain in full, with the rest retrieved from reference TRBV19 and TRBJ2-2, is DGGITQSPKYLFRKEGQNVTLSCEQNLNHDAMYWYRQDPGQGLRLIYYSQIVNDFQKGDIAEGYSVSREKKESFPLTVTSAQKNPTAFYLCASKEGTGTANTGELFFGEGSRLTVL.

The rearrangement links TRBV18 to TRBJ2-5; the match to TRBD1 covers 7 bases. This CDR3 has 15 amino acids. The J segment lost 1 base and the V segment lost 1 base, leaving 3 bases of the junction unmatched. Germline V gives CDR1 KGHSH, CDR2 LQKENI. The CDR3 nucleotides are TGTGCCAGCTCACCACTGGGACAGAGCCAAGAGACCCAGTACTTC. Translated, it gives CASSPLGQSQETQYF.

This clone was observed a single time. The chain recombines TRBV15 with TRBJ1-2; 8 bases are a match to TRBD1. The CDR3 length is 14 residues. In germline, CDR1 is LNHNV, CDR2 YYDKDF (reference sequence). V trimming: 0 bases; J trimming: 4 bases; junction bases outside the gene matches: 1. Here the CDR3 DNA reads TGTGCCACCAGCAGAGAGGACAGGGCCTATGGCTACACCTTC. It codes for CATSREDRAYGYTF.

The chain combines TRBV5-1 with TRBJ2-2; 8 bases are shared with TRBD1. This CDR3 is 15 amino acids long. Germline V gene data show CDR1 as SGHRS and CDR2 as YFSETQ. Trimming took 1 base from V and 5 from J; bases not matched to a gene: 4. The CDR3 reads CASSLYTGGTGELFF. The CDR3 nucleotides read TGCGCCAGCAGCTTGTACACAGGGGGGACCGGGGAGCTGTTTTTT.